Presented here are 17 T cell receptor beta chains from one specimen sequenced in a study of blood T cell repertoires in COVID-19 (dated by TCRdb to 2019 to 2021). To prepare the library, the immunoSEQ multiplex PCR assay was applied. In its TCRdb copy, this immuneACCESS table keeps in-frame sequences only and misses some clones. Where compared with another copy, unresolved V genes explain less than half of these, and the others have no known cause. The sample table lists approximately 79,000 clones, 75% to 85% of them with a count of one. The ten largest clonotypes hold 20% to 25% of the sample. Sequenced input: peripheral blood. These receptors were obtained from a woman aged 50 to 60 with acute or convalescent COVID-19.

The chain is built from TRBV9 and TRBJ2-1, with 8 bases identical to TRBD1. With V trimmed by 1 base and J by 5 bases, 17 bases remained unmatched. The CDR3 is 19 amino acids. Germline V lookup: CDR1 SGDLS, CDR2 YYNGEE. CDR3 region: CASSVLPTGVQPPNNEQFF. The DNA for the CDR3 is TGTGCCAGCAGCGTATTGCCGACAGGGGTCCAACCTCCCAACAATGAGCAGTTCTTC.

The V gene is TRBV5-1, the J gene TRBJ2-7; a weak D match, TRBD1 (5 bases). Trimming left V 4 bases short and J 7 bases short, with 15 bases between. This CDR3 region has 13 residues. Germline CDR1 is SGHRS and CDR2 is YFSETQ. The chain's CDR3 is CASSDQGPREQYF. In nucleotides, the CDR3 is TGCGCCAGCAGCGATCAGGGCCCAAGGGAGCAGTACTTC.

The chain uses TRBV11-3 and TRBJ2-7, with D perhaps matching TRBD2 (6 bases). The CDR3 has 16 residues. The V gene lost 4 bases and the J gene lost 0 bases, with 16 bases spanning the gap. In germline, CDR1 is SGHNT, CDR2 YENEEA. The CDR3 nucleotides read TGTGCCAGCAGCTCCCGGGACTTGGGGTCCTCCTACGAGCAGTACTTC. Translating it yields CASSSRDLGSSYEQYF. Supplemented by reference TRBV11-3 and TRBJ2-7, the full variable domain reads EAGVVQSPRYKIIEKKQPVAFWCNPISGHNTLYWYLQNLGQGPELLIRYENEEAVDDSQLPKDRFSAERLKGVDSTLKIQPAELGDSAVYLCASSSRDLGSSYEQYFGPGTRLTVT.

The gene calls are TRBV29-1 and TRBJ2-7; TRBD1 agrees at 8 bases. With V trimmed by 8 bases and J by 0 bases, 9 bases remained unmatched. The CDR3 consists of 14 residues. Germline V gene sequence: CDR1 SQVTM, CDR2 ANQGSEA. The CDR3 region is CSTGGGTGSYEQYF. In DNA form, the CDR3 reads TGCAGCACAGGAGGTGGGACAGGCTCCTACGAGCAGTACTTC.

The chain joins TRBV5-1 to TRBJ2-2; 7 bases align to TRBD1. V gave up 4 bases and J gave up 6 bases; unmatched junction bases: 6. The CDR3 runs to 14 residues. Per the germline V gene, CDR1 is SGHRS and CDR2 is YFSETQ. CDR3 region: CASSPGQVAGELFF. In DNA, the CDR3 is TGCGCCAGCAGCCCCGGACAGGTCGCCGGGGAGCTGTTTTTT. Supplemented by reference TRBV5-1 and TRBJ2-2, the full variable domain reads KAGVTQTPRYLIKTRGQQVTLSCSPISGHRSVSWYQQTPGQGLQFLFEYFSETQRNKGNFPGRFSGRQFSNSRSEMNVSTLELGDSALYLCASSPGQVAGELFFGEGSRLTVL.

This clone was found a few times. The chain joins TRBV4-3 to TRBJ2-3; tentatively, D is TRBD2 (5 bases). The V gene lost 0 bases and the J gene lost 2 bases, with 15 bases spanning the gap. The CDR3 totals 17 residues. Looked up from germline, CDR1 is LGHNA and CDR2 is YSLEER. CDR3 loop: CASSQDRSGILTDTQYF. In DNA, the CDR3 is TGCGCCAGCAGCCAAGATCGGTCGGGGATCCTCACAGATACGCAGTATTTT.

This chain links TRBV25-1 with TRBJ1-6; 7 bases map to TRBD1. Germline lookup yields CDR1 MGHDK and CDR2 SYGVNS. Unmatched junction bases numbered 2, after V lost 6 bases and J lost 6 bases. The CDR3 totals 13 residues. The CDR3 DNA follows: TGTGCCAGCAGCCGGGACAGTAATTCACCCCTCCACTTT. Its protein is CASSRDSNSPLHF. Combining the CDR3 with reference TRBV25-1 and TRBJ1-6 gives the whole variable domain EADIYQTPRYLVIGTGKKITLECSQTMGHDKMYWYQQDPGMELHLIHYSYGVNSTEKGDLSSESTVSRIRTEHFPLTLESARPSHTSQYLCASSRDSNSPLHFGNGTRLTVT.

This clone has more than one count but fewer than ten. The chain combines TRBV5-4 with TRBJ1-2, with D maybe TRBD1 (5 bases). CDR3 size: 16 residues. Germline V gene sequence: CDR1 SGHNT, CDR2 YYREEE (reference sequence). The V gene lost 0 bases and the J gene lost 3 bases, with 15 bases spanning the gap. For the CDR3, the DNA is TGTGCCAGCAGCTTGGGCGGGGGAAGAGGTGACTATGGCTACACCTTC. Amino acid sequence: CASSLGGGRGDYGYTF.

This clone appeared once. This chain uses TRBV12-5 with TRBJ1-2, with 10 bases fitting TRBD1. V trimming: 7 bases; J trimming: 5 bases; junction bases outside the gene matches: 4. The CDR3 has 13 amino acids. Germline V gene lookup returns CDR1 LGHNT and CDR2 FRNRAP. CDR3 nucleotides: TGTGCTAGTGCCCCGGGACAGGGGTATGGCTACACCTTC. The encoded protein is CASAPGQGYGYTF.

The V and J genes are TRBV2 and TRBJ2-2; 11 positions agree with TRBD2. The CDR3 totals 17 residues. Germline CDR1 reads SNHLY; CDR2 reads FYNNEI. Germline trimming cut 6 bases from V and 5 bases from J; bases unmatched to any gene: 11. The CDR3 DNA is TGTGCCAGCAGCAGAAACCTAGCGGGAGGCTCTACCGGGGAGCTGTTTTTT. Protein product: CASSRNLAGGSTGELFF.

This rearrangement joins TRBV6-5 to TRBJ2-7; no reliable D call. This CDR3 comprises 12 residues. Germline lookup yields CDR1 MNHEY and CDR2 SVGAGI. V lost 7 bases and J lost 0, with 7 bases in between. The CDR3 region has the DNA TGTGCCAGCACGGCGGACTCCTACGAGCAGTACTTC. This encodes CASTADSYEQYF.

This chain links TRBV12-5 with TRBJ2-1; the D gene is possibly TRBD2 (6 bases). Germline-derived CDR1 and CDR2 are LGHNT and FRNRAP. The length of the CDR3 is 12 residues. The V end was cut by 2 bases, the J end by 11 bases, with 10 bases between. The CDR3 region has the DNA TGTGCTAGTGGTTTGATGGGGGGTAAGCAGTTCTTC. Protein sequence: CASGLMGGKQFF.

The chain couples TRBV12-3 or TRBV12-4 to TRBJ1-5, with a possible D match to TRBD1 (5 bases). CDR3 size: 13 residues. Trimming took off 3 bases at V and 4 bases at J, with 7 bases between the two ends. The CDR3 DNA follows: TGTGCCAGCAGTTTTGGGGGGAATCAGCCCCAGCATTTT. Translated, it gives CASSFGGNQPQHF.

The rearrangement joins TRBV10-3 to TRBJ1-2, with D perhaps matching TRBD1 (5 bases). The CDR3 loop spans 14 amino acids. Germline V gene lookup returns CDR1 ENHRY and CDR2 SYGVKD. Between the trimmed V and J ends, which lost 4 bases and 4 bases, there was a span of 13 bases. CDR3 in amino acids: CAISGSGLRYGYTF. The DNA of the CDR3 is TGTGCCATCAGTGGGTCGGGACTGCGCTATGGCTACACCTTC.

V is TRBV6-4 and J is TRBJ2-1; 14 positions agree with TRBD2. The CDR3 contains 16 residues. Germline V gives CDR1 MRHNA, CDR2 SNTAGT. The V segment lost 5 bases and the J segment 9 bases; nucleotides outside the gene matches: 9. The CDR3 region is CASSYPGLAGDREQFF. In nucleotides, the CDR3 is TGTGCCAGCAGTTATCCGGGACTAGCGGGGGATCGTGAGCAGTTCTTC.

This chain joins TRBV15 and TRBJ2-2; tentative D call: TRBD2 (6 bases). The germline V gene encodes CDR1 LNHNV and CDR2 YYDKDF (reference sequence). V was shortened by 5 bases and J by 5 bases, with 18 bases between the two germline ends. The CDR3 loop spans 16 amino acids. The CDR3 protein is CATSLNPGVGTGELFF. In DNA form, the CDR3 reads TGTGCCACCAGCTTAAACCCGGGGGTAGGGACCGGGGAGCTGTTTTTT. Supplemented by reference TRBV15 and TRBJ2-2, the full variable domain reads DAMVIQNPRYQVTQFGKPVTLSCSQTLNHNVMYWYQQKSSQAPKLLFHYYDKDFNNEADTPDNFQSRRPNTSFCFLDIRSPGLGDTAMYLCATSLNPGVGTGELFFGEGSRLTVL.

The genes are TRBV7-9 and TRBJ2-1; 11 bases map to TRBD2. The CDR3 has 16 residues. Germline V gives CDR1 SEHNR, CDR2 FQNEAQ (reference sequence). With 4 bases clipped from V and 4 bases from J, the junction kept 6 bases outside the gene matches. CDR3 nucleotides: TGTGCCAGCAGCTCGCGACTAGCGGGAATTTACAATGAGCAGTTCTTC. Its protein product is CASSSRLAGIYNEQFF.